A single sample gave rise to the 2 T cell receptor beta chains below, sequenced in a study of blood T cell repertoires in COVID-19 (dated by TCRdb to the early 2020s). Library method: the immunoSEQ multiplex PCR assay. TCRdb provides this immuneACCESS table in a form limited to in-frame rearrangements. Some clones are lacking; in checked studies, under half of them reflect an unresolved V gene, and why the rest are absent is not known. The sample has more than 200,000 clones on record, 80% to 90% of them singletons. Clones ranked in the top ten supply approximately 1.5% of the sample. The sequencing input was peripheral blood. The receptors originated from a woman aged 40 to 49 who had recovered from COVID-19.

CDR3 region: CAISEQTGNNEKLFF. In DNA, the CDR3 is TGTGCCATCAGTGAGCAGACAGGGAATAATGAAAAACTGTTTTTT. The chain has TRBV10-3 and TRBJ1-4; 7 bases align to TRBD1. This CDR3 has 15 amino acids. Germline V gene lookup returns CDR1 ENHRY and CDR2 SYGVKD. V lost 2 bases to trimming and J lost 4 bases; unmatched junction nucleotides: 4.

The chain employs TRBV7-2 and TRBJ1-2; TRBD1 aligns across 8 bases. This CDR3 contains 13 residues. J was trimmed by 4 bases and V by 5 bases; bases with no gene match: 3. From germline, CDR1 is SGHTA and CDR2 FQGNSA. CDR3 protein: CASSPDRAYGYTF. The CDR3, as DNA: TGTGCCAGCAGCCCGGACAGGGCCTATGGCTACACCTTC.